The 10 T cell receptor beta chains given below trace back to one sample, sequenced in a study of blood T cell repertoires in COVID-19. Sequenced by immunoSEQ multiplex PCR; TCRdb stores in-frame clones only, minus some. The sample lists about 300,000 clones; 75% to 95% were seen once. Source material: PBMCs or T cells enriched from blood (not recorded which). The receptors were sampled from a woman aged 30 to 39 who had recovered from COVID-19.

The J gene is TRBJ2-7, the V gene TRBV7-9; 10 nucleotides match TRBD2. CDR1 is SEHNR and CDR2 is FQNEAQ in the germline V gene (reference sequence). This CDR3 spans 19 amino acids. The junction had 16 bases not matched to a gene; V was cut back by 5 bases and J by 0 bases. The DNA for the CDR3 is TGTGCCAGCAGCCACCGGACTCCGGGACTAGCGAATCTCTCCTACGAGCAGTACTTC. Translation gives CASSHRTPGLANLSYEQYF.

This chain connects TRBV29-1 to TRBJ2-3; TRBD1 is a possible D gene (6 bases). The CDR3 spans 15 residues. Germline V gives CDR1 SQVTM, CDR2 ANQGSEA. V was clipped by 6 bases and J by 1 base, with 17 bases between them. CDR3 protein: CSVADSPIRTDTQYF. In DNA form, the CDR3 reads TGCAGCGTCGCGGACAGCCCCATTCGCACAGATACGCAGTATTTT.

The CDR3 spells CASSPRDKVTSGANVLTF. The CDR3 DNA reads as TGTGCCAGCAGTCCACGGGACAAGGTTACCTCTGGGGCCAACGTCCTGACTTTC. V gene TRBV6-2 or TRBV6-3 combines with J gene TRBJ2-6; possibly TRBD1 for D (6 bases). Per the germline V gene, CDR1 is MNHEY and CDR2 is SVGEGT. V shed 5 bases and J shed 0 bases, with 17 bases lying between them. The CDR3 length is 18 residues.

The chain joins TRBV28 to TRBJ1-6; weak D call: TRBD1 (5 bases). CDR3 length equals 16 residues. The germline V gene encodes CDR1 MDHEN and CDR2 SYDVKM. With 5 bases removed from V and 10 bases from J, the gap between germline ends came to 21 bases. CDR3 sequence: CASSLTWDYKGSPLHF. Here the CDR3 DNA reads TGTGCCAGCAGTCTTACTTGGGACTATAAAGGGTCACCCCTCCACTTT.

The chain is built from TRBV4-1 and TRBJ2-7; 9 bases map to TRBD1. Germline assignment: CDR1 MGHRA and CDR2 YSYEKL. This CDR3 has 15 residues. The V gene end was trimmed by 5 bases and the J gene end by 5 bases; junction bases not matched to a gene: 10. The CDR3 spells CASSNLQGAVDEQYF. CDR3 sequence (DNA): TGCGCCAGCAGCAACCTACAGGGGGCGGTCGACGAGCAGTACTTC.

The J gene is TRBJ2-4, the V gene TRBV6-2 or TRBV6-3, with 10 bases matching TRBD2. The CDR3 has 16 residues. V gave up 6 bases and J gave up 5 bases; unmatched junction bases: 10. Germline CDR1 MNHEY, CDR2 SVGEGT. The CDR3 region has the DNA TGTGCCAGCAGCTCTCCGGGACTAGCGACTGAAAACATTCAGTACTTC. Translated: CASSSPGLATENIQYF.

The chain recombines TRBV3-1 (or the pseudogene TRBV3-2) with TRBJ1-2, with TRBD1 matching 8 bases. This CDR3 has 15 residues. CDR1 LGHDT and CDR2 YNNKEL come from the germline V gene (reference sequence). The J segment lost 8 bases and the V segment lost 3 bases, leaving 11 bases of the junction unmatched. DNA for the CDR3: TGTGCCAGCAGCCAGCGACAGGGGAAGACGGACGGCTACACCTTC. Encoded protein: CASSQRQGKTDGYTF.

The chain carries TRBV13 and TRBJ2-1; 10 positions agree with TRBD1. Unmatched junction bases numbered 9, after V lost 5 bases and J lost 5 bases. Germline CDR1 is PRHDT and CDR2 is FYEKMQ (reference sequence). The CDR3 contains 16 residues. The CDR3: CASSLLTGGLDNEQFF. The CDR3, as DNA: TGTGCCAGCAGCCTACTGACAGGGGGCTTGGACAATGAGCAGTTCTTC. Complete variable domain (other parts from reference TRBV13 and TRBJ2-1): AAGVIQSPRHLIKEKRETATLKCYPIPRHDTVYWYQQGPGQDPQFLISFYEKMQSDKGSIPDRFSAQQFSDYHSELNMSSLELGDSALYFCASSLLTGGLDNEQFFGPGTRLTVL.

The chain has TRBV19 and TRBJ2-3, with TRBD2 matching over 7 bases. The CDR3 loop spans 15 amino acids. The V and J ends lost 5 bases and 6 bases, in that order; junction bases with no gene match: 11. Germline loops: CDR1 LNHDA, CDR2 SQIVND (reference sequence). DNA for the CDR3: TGTGCCAGTAGTCCTGCGACTAGCCCGGGGGATACGCAGTATTTT. Translation: CASSPATSPGDTQYF.

This clone has a single count. The V call is TRBV27, the J call TRBJ1-2; no definite D call. Germline CDR1 is MNHEY and CDR2 is SMNVEV (reference sequence). Trimming cost V 6 bases and J 0 bases, with 23 bases left between them. The CDR3 runs to 18 residues. CDR3 residues: CASSDLLPDGLPNYGYTF. In DNA form, the CDR3 reads TGTGCCAGCAGCGACCTTCTCCCGGACGGACTCCCTAACTATGGCTACACCTTC.